The 19 T cell receptor beta chains in this list originate from one sample, sequenced in a study of blood T cell repertoires in COVID-19. Method: immunoSEQ multiplex PCR; TCRdb's copy keeps in-frame clones and lacks some. Of approximately 100,000 clones listed, roughly 71% are singletons. Sequenced: peripheral blood. All receptors derive from a man at least 80 years old with acute or convalescent COVID-19.

This sequence joins TRBV27 and TRBJ2-7, with a possible D match to TRBD2 (6 bases). Germline V lookup: CDR1 MNHEY, CDR2 SMNVEV (reference sequence). Between the trimmed V and J ends, which lost 2 bases and 9 bases, there was a span of 14 bases. The CDR3 runs 13 residues. The CDR3 is CASSLAGSGVQYF. The CDR3 coding sequence is TGTGCCAGCAGTTTAGCCGGATCGGGAGTGCAGTACTTC.

The chain couples TRBV6-1 to TRBJ1-2, with D unclear. The CDR3 covers 12 residues. V shed 0 bases and J shed 13 bases, with 12 bases lying between them. Germline CDR1 and CDR2: MNHNS and SASEGT. CDR3 in amino acids: CASSEAQVLPTF. Written as DNA, the CDR3 is TGTGCCAGCAGTGAAGCGCAGGTTCTACCCACCTTC.

V usage is TRBV24-1 and J usage is TRBJ2-1; 14 nucleotides line up with TRBD2. V shed 3 bases and J 4 bases; nucleotides not matched to a gene: 4. This CDR3 has 17 amino acids. CDR1 KGHDR and CDR2 SFDVKD come from the germline V gene. The CDR3 loop reads CATSDNGLAGGYNEQFF. CDR3 in DNA: TGTGCCACCAGTGATAACGGACTAGCGGGGGGATACAATGAGCAGTTCTTC.

The V call is TRBV5-1, the J call TRBJ2-1; 10 nucleotides match TRBD1. This CDR3 region has 15 residues. V lost 7 bases and J lost 10; bases outside the gene matches: 14. Per the germline V gene, CDR1 is SGHRS and CDR2 is YFSETQ. This CDR3 is CASANPGTGEEEQFF. The CDR3 region has the DNA TGCGCCAGCGCAAATCCCGGGACAGGGGAGGAGGAGCAGTTCTTC. Together with reference TRBV5-1 and TRBJ2-1, the CDR3 gives the full variable domain: KAGVTQTPRYLIKTRGQQVTLSCSPISGHRSVSWYQQTPGQGLQFLFEYFSETQRNKGNFPGRFSGRQFSNSRSEMNVSTLELGDSALYLCASANPGTGEEEQFFGPGTRLTVL.

The CDR3 DNA is TGTGCCAGCAGCTTGCCGGGCCGGGGAGATACGCAGTATTTT. As protein: CASSLPGRGDTQYF. The chain joins TRBV7-2 to TRBJ2-3; D might be TRBD2 (5 bases). Trimming cost V 3 bases and J 5 bases, with 12 bases left between them. The length of the CDR3 is 14 residues. Germline loops: CDR1 SGHTA, CDR2 FQGNSA.

In this sample, this clone turned up many times. The chain employs TRBV9 and TRBJ2-1; D may be TRBD2 (6 bases). V was pared by 4 bases and J by 5 bases, with 16 bases between. The CDR3 loop spans 15 amino acids. Per the germline V gene, CDR1 is SGDLS and CDR2 is YYNGEE. The CDR3 protein is CASSFDSGANNEQFF. The CDR3 nucleotides are TGTGCCAGCAGCTTCGATAGCGGAGCCAACAATGAGCAGTTCTTC. Filled out from reference TRBV9 and TRBJ2-1, the complete variable domain reads DSGVTQTPKHLITATGQRVTLRCSPRSGDLSVYWYQQSLDQGLQFLIQYYNGEERAKGNILERFSAQQFPDLHSELNLSSLELGDSALYFCASSFDSGANNEQFFGPGTRLTVL.

This rearrangement joins TRBV7-2 to TRBJ2-1; TRBD1 is a possible D gene (5 bases). The CDR3 runs 17 residues. Germline V gives CDR1 SGHTA, CDR2 FQGNSA. The V end was cut by 2 bases, the J end by 4 bases, with 18 bases between. The CDR3 protein is CASSLRSLERGYNEQFF. The CDR3 nucleotides read TGTGCCAGCAGCTTAAGGTCCCTAGAAAGGGGTTACAATGAGCAGTTCTTC. Using reference TRBV7-2 and TRBJ2-1 for the parts outside the CDR3, the full variable domain is GAGVSQSPSNKVTEKGKDVELRCDPISGHTALYWYRQSLGQGLEFLIYFQGNSAPDKSGLPSDRFSAERTGGSVSTLTIQRTQQEDSAVYLCASSLRSLERGYNEQFFGPGTRLTVL.

The chain employs TRBV25-1 and TRBJ1-2, with D possibly matching TRBD1 (6 bases). Looked up from germline, CDR1 is MGHDK and CDR2 is SYGVNS. V dropped 4 bases and J dropped 7 bases, with 13 bases sitting between them. The CDR3 sequence is 13 residues long. CDR3 coding DNA: TGTGCCAGCAGTGGCGGGGGCGCGGGTGGCTACACCTTC. It is translated as CASSGGGAGGYTF.

V usage is TRBV5-1 and J usage is TRBJ2-1, with TRBD1 matching 8 bases. The CDR3 length is 13 residues. V shed 3 bases, J shed 5 bases, and the junction held 1 base outside the gene matches. Germline loops: CDR1 SGHRS, CDR2 YFSETQ. CDR3 in DNA: TGCGCCAGCAGCTGGACAGGGAACAATGAGCAGTTCTTC. Translation gives CASSWTGNNEQFF.

The chain combines TRBV5-4 with TRBJ2-7, with 8 bases matching TRBD1. The J segment lost 6 bases and the V segment lost 4 bases, leaving 12 bases of the junction unmatched. Per germline, CDR1 SGHNT and CDR2 YYREEE (reference sequence). The length of the CDR3 is 15 residues. The CDR3 DNA reads TGTGCCAGCAGCCCCCCACCGGGACAGGCGGGCGAGCAGTACTTC. This gives the protein CASSPPPGQAGEQYF.

The gene calls are TRBV2 and TRBJ2-3, with a tentative D call TRBD1 (6 bases). The CDR3 is 15 residues long. Germline loops: CDR1 SNHLY, CDR2 FYNNEI. Between the trimmed V and J ends, which lost 6 bases and 4 bases, there was a span of 17 bases. The CDR3 region is CASRGADRMSDTQYF. The CDR3, as DNA: TGTGCCAGCAGAGGAGCGGACAGAATGTCAGATACGCAGTATTTT.

The chain is built from TRBV19 and TRBJ2-3; D is ambiguous. Germline V gene data show CDR1 as LNHDA and CDR2 as SQIVND (reference sequence). Trimming took 3 bases from V and 0 from J, leaving 10 bases between them. The CDR3 sequence is 15 residues long. The CDR3 sequence is CASSMRSASTDTQYF. CDR3 nucleotide sequence: TGTGCCAGTAGTATGCGGAGCGCTAGCACAGATACGCAGTATTTT.

CDR3 nucleotides: TGCGCCAGCAGCTTGACCCCGACAGGGTTCTACGAGCAGTACTTC. This encodes CASSLTPTGFYEQYF. The rearrangement joins TRBV5-1 to TRBJ2-7; 7 positions match TRBD1. This CDR3 has 15 amino acids. V dropped 1 base and J dropped 3; count of bases not matched to a gene: 7. Germline CDR1 and CDR2: SGHRS and YFSETQ.

This clone was detected a few times. This rearrangement joins TRBV5-1 to TRBJ1-6, with 11 positions matching TRBD1. Germline V gene sequence: CDR1 SGHRS, CDR2 YFSETQ. V trimming: 4 bases; J trimming: 14 bases; junction bases outside the gene matches: 11. This CDR3 is built from 15 residues. The CDR3 DNA follows: TGCGCCAGCAGCCCCTTGGACAGGGGGCATGGGGCCCTCCACTTT. The encoded protein is CASSPLDRGHGALHF.

The chain links TRBV20-1 to TRBJ1-2; no definite D call. V lost 6 bases, J lost 4 bases, and 9 bases lay in between. Germline assignment: CDR1 DFQATT and CDR2 SNEGSKA (reference sequence). The CDR3 spans 11 residues. The DNA for the CDR3 is TGCAGTGCGACTGACCTCTATGGCTACACCTTC. This gives the protein CSATDLYGYTF.

The genes are TRBV6-1 and TRBJ1-5; TRBD1 is a possible D gene (5 bases). From germline, CDR1 is MNHNS and CDR2 SASEGT. V lost 4 bases to trimming and J lost 6 bases, with 22 bases between them. This CDR3 has 17 amino acids. CDR3 sequence: CASSARAGVGLGQPQHF. The DNA for the CDR3 is TGTGCCAGCAGTGCAAGGGCGGGGGTCGGACTTGGTCAGCCCCAGCATTTT.

This clone was recorded a few times. Here the CDR3 reads CASSHGLAGGTNTGELFF. The DNA for the CDR3 is TGTGCCAGCAGCCACGGACTAGCGGGAGGTACGAACACCGGGGAGCTGTTTTTT. This chain uses TRBV7-3 with TRBJ2-2; 14 nucleotides match TRBD2. The V gene's germline CDR1 is SGHTA and CDR2 FQGTGA. CDR3 length: 18 residues. Germline trimming cut 5 bases from V and 0 bases from J; bases unmatched to any gene: 5.

V gene TRBV7-9 combines with J gene TRBJ2-1; maybe TRBD1 (7 bases). V was shortened by 2 bases and J by 5 bases, with 13 bases between the two germline ends. Germline V gene data show CDR1 as SEHNR and CDR2 as FQNEAQ (reference sequence). The CDR3 has 15 residues. CDR3 DNA sequence: TGTGCCAGCAGCTTACGTCAGGGGGGTCACAATGAGCAGTTCTTC. It yields the protein CASSLRQGGHNEQFF.

The rearrangement joins TRBV9 to TRBJ1-1; 7 bases are a match to TRBD1. With V trimmed by 3 bases and J by 4 bases, 3 bases remained unmatched. Germline-derived CDR1 and CDR2 are SGDLS and YYNGEE. This CDR3 spans 13 amino acids. The CDR3: CASSAPGGTEAFF. The CDR3 DNA follows: TGTGCCAGCAGCGCTCCAGGGGGCACTGAAGCTTTCTTT.